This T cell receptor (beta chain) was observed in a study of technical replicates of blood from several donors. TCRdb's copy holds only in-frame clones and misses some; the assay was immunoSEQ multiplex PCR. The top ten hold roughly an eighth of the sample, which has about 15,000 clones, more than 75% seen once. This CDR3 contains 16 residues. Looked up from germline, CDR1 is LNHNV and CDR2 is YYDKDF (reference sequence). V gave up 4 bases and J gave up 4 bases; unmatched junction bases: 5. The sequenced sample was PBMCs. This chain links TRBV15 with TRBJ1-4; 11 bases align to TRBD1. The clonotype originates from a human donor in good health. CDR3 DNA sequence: TGTGCCACCAGCAAAATGGGACAGGGGGATAATGAAAAACTGTTTTTT. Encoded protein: CATSKMGQGDNEKLFF. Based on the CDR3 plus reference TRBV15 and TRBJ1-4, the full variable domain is DAMVIQNPRYQVTQFGKPVTLSCSQTLNHNVMYWYQQKSSQAPKLLFHYYDKDFNNEADTPDNFQSRRPNTSFCFLDIRSPGLGDTAMYLCATSKMGQGDNEKLFFGSGTQLSVL.